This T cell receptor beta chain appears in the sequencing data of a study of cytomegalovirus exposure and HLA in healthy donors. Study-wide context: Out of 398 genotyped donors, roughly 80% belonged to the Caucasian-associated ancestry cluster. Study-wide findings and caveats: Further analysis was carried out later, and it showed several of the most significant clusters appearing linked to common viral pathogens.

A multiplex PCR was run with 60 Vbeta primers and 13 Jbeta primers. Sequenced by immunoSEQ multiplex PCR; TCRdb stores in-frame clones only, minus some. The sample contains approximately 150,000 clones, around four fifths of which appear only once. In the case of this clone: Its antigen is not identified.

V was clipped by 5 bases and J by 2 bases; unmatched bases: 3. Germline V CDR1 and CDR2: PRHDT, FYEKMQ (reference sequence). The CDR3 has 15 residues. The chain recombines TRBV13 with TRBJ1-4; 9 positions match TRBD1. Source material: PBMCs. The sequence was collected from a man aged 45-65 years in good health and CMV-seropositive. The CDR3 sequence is CASSSGTGTNEKLFF. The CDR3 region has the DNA TGTGCCAGCAGCAGTGGGACAGGGACTAATGAAAAACTGTTTTTT.